These 3 T cell receptor beta chains were sequenced from one sample in a study of OX40 agonist ivuxolimab in advanced cancers. TCRdb's table, derived via immunoSEQ multiplex PCR, lists solely in-frame clones and lacks some. The sample lists approximately 94,000 clones; roughly 80% were seen once. Sequences were derived from CD4+ or CD8+ T cells sorted from blood, sampled in a trial of the OX40 agonist ivuxolimab. Receptors originate from an adult with an advanced solid tumor such as melanoma, head and neck, liver or kidney cancer.

Comments on this clone: Other DNA sequences in the sample encode the same CDR3. The chain combines TRBV9 with TRBJ1-1, with D perhaps matching TRBD1 (5 bases). CDR1 and CDR2 from the germline V gene are SGDLS and YYNGEE. The CDR3 is 13 amino acids. V lost 0 bases and J lost 3, with 6 bases in between. CDR3 nucleotides: TGTGCCAGCAGCGTAGTAGGGGACACTGAAGCTTTCTTT. Protein: CASSVVGDTEAFF.

The gene calls are TRBV7-2 and TRBJ2-5; a possible D gene is TRBD2 (7 bases). The CDR3 runs to 13 residues. Trimming left V 5 bases short and J 5 bases short, with 12 bases between. Germline loops: CDR1 SGHTA, CDR2 FQGNSA. The CDR3 sequence: CASSVQGGETQYF. The CDR3 nucleotides are TGTGCCAGCAGCGTACAGGGAGGGGAGACCCAGTACTTC.

V and J are TRBV7-9 and TRBJ2-3, with D unclear. Trimming took off 1 base at V and 8 bases at J, with 13 bases between the two ends. The CDR3 loop spans 14 amino acids. Germline assignment: CDR1 SEHNR and CDR2 FQNEAQ (reference sequence). The CDR3 sequence: CASSLGIGGGTQYF. CDR3 nucleotides: TGTGCCAGCAGCTTAGGTATAGGTGGTGGTACGCAGTATTTT.